Here is one T cell receptor beta chain with its context. This entry belongs to a study of blood T cell repertoires in COVID-19. Study details: The United States, Italy and Spain were the sources of the acute and convalescent COVID-19 samples. From T cells, B-cell-depleted T cells, or PBMCs came the material, which was cDNA or gDNA.

Per the study methods: The authors estimated nucleated cell counts from reference gene primer amplification. Assay: immunoSEQ multiplex PCR; the TCRdb copy retains only in-frame clones and omits some. V and J calls and clone size are copied from that table; D and trimming were computed from the DNA. The repertoire includes about 34,000 clones, approximately 71% of them detected once, and roughly 14% sits in the top ten. This CDR3 spans 14 amino acids. Trimming took off 0 bases at V and 4 bases at J, with 8 bases between the two ends. Germline V gene sequence: CDR1 SGHVS, CDR2 FQNEAQ. The sample consisted of peripheral blood. The gene calls are TRBV7-8 and TRBJ2-3, with a possible D match to TRBD1 (6 bases). The clonotype was recovered from a man at least 80 years old with active or convalescent COVID-19. CDR3 sequence: CASSLATGPDTQYF. The CDR3 DNA is TGTGCCAGCAGCTTAGCAACAGGGCCAGATACGCAGTATTTT.